This T cell receptor beta chain derives from a study of blood T cell repertoires in COVID-19. Overall study: The United States, Italy and Spain provided the acute and convalescent COVID-19 samples. T cells, B-cell-depleted T cells, or PBMCs provided the cDNA or gDNA that served as material.

In the original processing: Reference gene primer amplification yielded estimated nucleated cell counts. The table came from immunoSEQ multiplex PCR; TCRdb's copy has only in-frame clones and leaves some out. The DNA gave D and trimming, while V, J and clone size come from that table. The sample consists of 170,000 or so clones, more than 70% of them appearing once. Germline V lookup: CDR1 MNHEY, CDR2 SMNVEV (reference sequence). The CDR3 contains 17 residues. J was trimmed by 10 bases and V by 5 bases; bases with no gene match: 13. The clonotype originates from a man aged 18 to 30 with active or convalescent COVID-19. What was sequenced was peripheral blood. This chain joins TRBV27 and TRBJ1-6; TRBD1 matches at 11 bases. The chain's CDR3 is CASSGLGTGGIQSPLHF. The CDR3 DNA sequence: TGTGCCAGCAGTGGACTCGGGACAGGGGGGATCCAATCACCCCTCCACTTT.